These 2 T cell receptor beta chains were all obtained from the same sample, sequenced in a study of T cell changes during pregnancy in multiple sclerosis. Sequenced by immunoSEQ multiplex PCR; TCRdb stores in-frame clones only, minus some. The sample has approximately 84,000 clones; around 94% are singletons. The sequencing used peripheral blood, collected in the second trimester of pregnancy. All receptors derive from a female donor in good health, enrolled as a control in a pregnancy study.

The chain recombines TRBV15 with TRBJ2-5; D call uncertain. The CDR3 has 15 residues. V shed 0 bases and J shed 1 base, with 9 bases lying between them. Looked up from germline, CDR1 is LNHNV and CDR2 is YYDKDF (reference sequence). DNA for the CDR3: TGTGCCACCAGCAGAGATAGAGCATTCCAAGAGACCCAGTACTTC. Translated: CATSRDRAFQETQYF. Combining the CDR3 with reference TRBV15 and TRBJ2-5 gives the whole variable domain DAMVIQNPRYQVTQFGKPVTLSCSQTLNHNVMYWYQQKSSQAPKLLFHYYDKDFNNEADTPDNFQSRRPNTSFCFLDIRSPGLGDTAMYLCATSRDRAFQETQYFGPGTRLLVL.

V usage is TRBV5-1 and J usage is TRBJ1-1; no reliable D call. The CDR3 totals 13 residues. V lost 0 bases and J lost 5, with 8 bases in between. CDR1 is SGHRS and CDR2 is YFSETQ in the germline V gene. CDR3 residues: CASSLAMETEAFF. CDR3 nucleotides: TGCGCCAGCAGCTTGGCCATGGAGACTGAAGCTTTCTTT.